Following are 7 T cell receptor beta chains from one sample sequenced in a study of blood T cells in healthy people across ages. Next came a second PCR, run for roughly 6 to 11 cycles, which used a sample-barcoded 5' primer along with a J-beta primer mix. One entry per CDR3 protein, called by TCRdb with MiXCR from the 5' RACE reads. The sample lists 800,000 to 950,000 distinct CDR3 sequences, 25% to 30% occurring once. These same data were also listed under a study on T cells of mothers and their children.

The sequenced sample consisted of blood. The source of these receptors is a woman between 40 and 50 years old in good health.

The rearrangement joins TRBV21-1 to TRBJ1-5; TRBD1 is the table's D call, not checked against the DNA. TRBV21-1 is described as a pseudogene. The CDR3 loop spans 17 amino acids. CDR3 protein: CASSKDTNRVLNQPQHF. The CDR3, as DNA: TGTGCCAGCAGCAAGGATACTAACAGGGTACTCAATCAGCCCCAGCATTTT.

This clonotype occurred a few times. The chain joins TRBV7-9 to TRBJ2-5; no clear D. The CDR3 sequence is 13 residues long. The V and J ends lost 5 bases and 5 bases respectively, with 12 bases between them. The germline V gene encodes CDR1 SEHNR and CDR2 FQNEAQ (reference sequence). CDR3 in DNA: TGTGCCAGCAGCGCACCATCCAGCGAGACCCAGTACTTC. It encodes CASSAPSSETQYF.

In regard to this clonotype: At one end, the junction sequence differs from germline, possibly due to a read error. The chain is built from TRBV7-7 and TRBJ2-7; 8 bases are shared with TRBD2. Germline CDR1 SSHAT, CDR2 FNYEAQ (reference sequence). There are 15 residues in the CDR3. The CDR3 loop is CASSPSWIAGNEQYF. In DNA, the CDR3 is TGTGCTAGCAGCCCATCTTGGATAGCGGGGAATGAGCAGTACTTC.

This clonotype came up many times. The chain couples TRBV28 to TRBJ2-6; possibly TRBD1 for D (5 bases). This CDR3 spans 18 amino acids. The V and J ends lost 6 bases and 0 bases respectively, with 18 bases between them. Looked up from germline, CDR1 is MDHEN and CDR2 is SYDVKM. The CDR3 coding sequence is TGTGCCAGCAGCCCTATTCTGGGGCTTCACTCTGGGGCCAACGTCCTGACTTTC. Its translation: CASSPILGLHSGANVLTF.

The V and J genes are TRBV5-1 and TRBJ1-1; D is ambiguous. The germline gives CDR1 SGHRS, CDR2 YFSETQ. This CDR3 has 16 residues. V lost 0 bases, J lost 2 bases, and 14 bases lay in between. In DNA, the CDR3 is TGCGCCAGCAGCTTGGGACCCGATTACGTTAACACTGAAGCTTTCTTT. This encodes CASSLGPDYVNTEAFF.

The chain is built from TRBV5-4 and TRBJ2-5, with TRBD2 matching over 9 bases. CDR3 length: 16 amino acids. The germline gives CDR1 SGHNT, CDR2 YYREEE (reference sequence). Trimming removed 3 bases from V and 5 bases from J; junction bases left unmatched: 11. CDR3: CASSSAGGLSGETQYF. Written as DNA, the CDR3 is TGTGCCAGCAGCTCAGCGGGGGGCCTTTCGGGGGAGACCCAGTACTTC.

The V and J genes are TRBV20-1 and TRBJ1-2; D gene unclear. V lost 6 bases, J lost 3 bases, and 8 bases lay in between. Germline CDR1 and CDR2: DFQATT and SNEGSKA (reference sequence). CDR3 size: 11 residues. The CDR3 DNA reads as TGCAGTGCCTACCACCACTATGGCTACACCTTC. It codes for CSAYHHYGYTF.